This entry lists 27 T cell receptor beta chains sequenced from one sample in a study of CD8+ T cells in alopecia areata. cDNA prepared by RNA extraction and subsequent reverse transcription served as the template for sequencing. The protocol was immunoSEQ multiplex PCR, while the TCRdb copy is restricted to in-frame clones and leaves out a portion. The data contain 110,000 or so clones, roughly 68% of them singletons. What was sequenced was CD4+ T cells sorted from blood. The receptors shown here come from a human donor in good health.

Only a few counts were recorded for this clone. The CDR3 sequence: CASSRSNQPQHF. CDR3 coding DNA: TGTGCCAGCAGTAGGAGCAATCAGCCCCAGCATTTT. The chain has TRBV28 and TRBJ1-5; no clear D. Germline CDR1 is MDHEN and CDR2 is SYDVKM. Trimming stripped 5 bases from V and 1 base from J, with 3 bases between. This CDR3 has 12 amino acids.

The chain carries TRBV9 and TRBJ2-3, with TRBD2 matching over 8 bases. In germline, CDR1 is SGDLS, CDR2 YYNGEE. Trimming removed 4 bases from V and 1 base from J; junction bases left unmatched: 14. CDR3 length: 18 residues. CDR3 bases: TGTGCCAGCAGCCCCCGTCGGAGCGGGGGACATCGCACAGATACGCAGTATTTT. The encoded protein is CASSPRRSGGHRTDTQYF.

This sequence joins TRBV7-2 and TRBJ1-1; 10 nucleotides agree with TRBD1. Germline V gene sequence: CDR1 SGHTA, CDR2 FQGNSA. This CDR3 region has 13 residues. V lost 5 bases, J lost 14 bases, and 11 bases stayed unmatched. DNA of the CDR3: TGTGCCAGCAGCAGAGACAGGGGGCGAGGTTCGTTCTTT. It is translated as CASSRDRGRGSFF.

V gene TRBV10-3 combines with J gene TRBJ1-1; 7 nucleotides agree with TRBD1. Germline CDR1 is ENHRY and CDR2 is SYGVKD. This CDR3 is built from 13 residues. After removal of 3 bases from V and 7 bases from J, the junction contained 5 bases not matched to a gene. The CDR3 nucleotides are TGTGCCATCAGTGACACCACAGGGGTTGAAGCTTTCTTT. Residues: CAISDTTGVEAFF.

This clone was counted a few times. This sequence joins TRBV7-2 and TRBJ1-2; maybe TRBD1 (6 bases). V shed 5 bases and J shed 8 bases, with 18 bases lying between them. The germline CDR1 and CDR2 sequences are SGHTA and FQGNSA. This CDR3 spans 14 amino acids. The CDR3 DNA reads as TGTGCCAGCAGCCTTGCACAGGGCGTTTTGGGCTACACCTTC. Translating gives CASSLAQGVLGYTF.

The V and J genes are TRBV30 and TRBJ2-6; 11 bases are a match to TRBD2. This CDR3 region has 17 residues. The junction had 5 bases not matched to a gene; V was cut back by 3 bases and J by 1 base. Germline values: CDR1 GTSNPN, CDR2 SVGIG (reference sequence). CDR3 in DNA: TGTGCCTGGAGGGGGGCTAGCGGGGGGTCTGGGGCCAACGTCCTGACTTTC. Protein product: CAWRGASGGSGANVLTF.

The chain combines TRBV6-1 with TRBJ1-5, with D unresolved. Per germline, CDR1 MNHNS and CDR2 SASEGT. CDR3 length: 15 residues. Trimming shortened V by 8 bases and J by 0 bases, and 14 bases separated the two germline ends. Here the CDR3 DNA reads TGTGCCAGCGCCCGCGAGAGTAATAGCAATCAGCCCCAGCATTTT. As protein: CASARESNSNQPQHF.

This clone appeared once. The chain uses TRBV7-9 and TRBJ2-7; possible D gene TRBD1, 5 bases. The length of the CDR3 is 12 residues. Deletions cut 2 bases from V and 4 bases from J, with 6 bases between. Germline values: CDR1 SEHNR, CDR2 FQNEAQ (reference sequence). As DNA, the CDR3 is TGTGCCAGCAGCTTAACAGGATACGAGCAGTACTTC. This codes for CASSLTGYEQYF.

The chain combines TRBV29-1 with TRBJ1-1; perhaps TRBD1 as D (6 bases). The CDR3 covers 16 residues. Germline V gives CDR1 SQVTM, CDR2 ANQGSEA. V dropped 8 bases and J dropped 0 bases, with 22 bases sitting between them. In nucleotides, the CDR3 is TGCAGCTCCTCCAAAGGGGGTCCCCCCTTGAACACTGAAGCTTTCTTT. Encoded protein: CSSSKGGPPLNTEAFF.

CDR3 nucleotides: TGCAGCGGGGGGGGCCTAGCGGTCGATGAGCAGTTCTTC. Translation gives CSGGGLAVDEQFF. The J gene is TRBJ2-1, the V gene TRBV29-1, with a tentative D call TRBD2 (7 bases). Per germline, CDR1 SQVTM and CDR2 ANQGSEA. CDR3 length: 13 amino acids. Trimming took 7 bases from V and 8 from J, leaving 18 bases between them.

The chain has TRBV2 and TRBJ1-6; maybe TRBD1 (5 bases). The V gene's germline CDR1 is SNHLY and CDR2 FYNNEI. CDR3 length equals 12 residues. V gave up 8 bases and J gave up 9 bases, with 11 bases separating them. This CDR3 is CASQDGGSPLHF. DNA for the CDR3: TGTGCCAGCCAGGATGGGGGTTCACCCCTCCACTTT.

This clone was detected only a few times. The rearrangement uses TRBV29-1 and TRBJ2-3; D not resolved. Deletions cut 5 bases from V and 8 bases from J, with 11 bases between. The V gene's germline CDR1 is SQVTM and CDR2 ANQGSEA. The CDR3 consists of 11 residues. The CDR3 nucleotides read TGCAGCGTTCTTGACCAGAGTACGCAGTATTTT. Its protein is CSVLDQSTQYF.

The CDR3 nucleotides are TGTGCCAGCAGCGGGACACTTAATGAAAAACTGTTTTTT. It translates to CASSGTLNEKLFF. The chain employs TRBV5-6 and TRBJ1-4; a weak D match, TRBD1 (6 bases). The germline V gene has CDR1 SGHDT and CDR2 YYEEEE. This CDR3 comprises 13 residues. The V gene lost 4 bases and the J gene lost 4 bases, with 8 bases spanning the gap.

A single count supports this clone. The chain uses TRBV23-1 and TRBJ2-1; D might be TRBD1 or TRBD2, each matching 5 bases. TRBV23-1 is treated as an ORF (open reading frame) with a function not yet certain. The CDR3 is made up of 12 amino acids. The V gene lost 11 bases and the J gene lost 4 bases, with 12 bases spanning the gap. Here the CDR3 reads CAGTLGYNEQFF. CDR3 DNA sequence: TGCGCCGGGACCCTAGGGTACAATGAGCAGTTCTTC.

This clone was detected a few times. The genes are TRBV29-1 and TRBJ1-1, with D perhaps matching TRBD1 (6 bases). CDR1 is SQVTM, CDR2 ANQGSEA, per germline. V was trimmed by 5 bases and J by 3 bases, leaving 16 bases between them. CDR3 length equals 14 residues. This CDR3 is CSVQDLSGDTEAFF. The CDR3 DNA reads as TGCAGCGTTCAGGATTTATCAGGGGACACTGAAGCTTTCTTT.

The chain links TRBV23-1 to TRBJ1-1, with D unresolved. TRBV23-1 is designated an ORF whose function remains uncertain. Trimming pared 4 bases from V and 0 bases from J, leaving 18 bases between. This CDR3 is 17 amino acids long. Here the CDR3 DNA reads TGCGCCAGCAGTCTAAGTGTCGATGGAAGGATGAACACTGAAGCTTTCTTT. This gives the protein CASSLSVDGRMNTEAFF.

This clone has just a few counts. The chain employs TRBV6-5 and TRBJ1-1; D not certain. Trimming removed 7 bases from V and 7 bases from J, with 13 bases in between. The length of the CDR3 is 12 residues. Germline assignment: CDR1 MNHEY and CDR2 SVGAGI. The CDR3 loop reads CASTNGIVEAFF. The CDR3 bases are TGTGCCAGCACCAACGGGATTGTTGAAGCTTTCTTT.

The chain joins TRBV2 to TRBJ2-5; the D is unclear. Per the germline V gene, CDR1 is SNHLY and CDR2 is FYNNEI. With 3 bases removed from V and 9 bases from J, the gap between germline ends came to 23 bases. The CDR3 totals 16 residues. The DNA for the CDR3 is TGTGCCAGCAGTGACTACTTGGGCTCTCAACTGCGGTCCCAGTACTTC. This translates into CASSDYLGSQLRSQYF.

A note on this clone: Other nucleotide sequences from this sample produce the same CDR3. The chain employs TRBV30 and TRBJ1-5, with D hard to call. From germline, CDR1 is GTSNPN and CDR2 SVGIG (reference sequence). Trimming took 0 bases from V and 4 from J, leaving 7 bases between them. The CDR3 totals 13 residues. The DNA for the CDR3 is TGTGCCTGGAGTGTACAAGGGAATCAGCCCCAGCATTTT. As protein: CAWSVQGNQPQHF.

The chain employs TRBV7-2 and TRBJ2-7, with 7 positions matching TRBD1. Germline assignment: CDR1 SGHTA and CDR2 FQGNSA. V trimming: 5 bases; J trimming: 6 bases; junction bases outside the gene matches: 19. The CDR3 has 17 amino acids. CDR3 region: CASSPRDSSILYGEQYF. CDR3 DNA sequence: TGTGCCAGCAGCCCCCGGGACAGCTCAATCCTCTATGGCGAGCAGTACTTC.

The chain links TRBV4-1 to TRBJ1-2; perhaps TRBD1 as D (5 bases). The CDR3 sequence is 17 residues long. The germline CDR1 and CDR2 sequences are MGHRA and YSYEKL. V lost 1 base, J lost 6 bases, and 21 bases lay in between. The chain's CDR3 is CASSQGPTSGRAHGYTF. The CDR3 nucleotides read TGCGCCAGCAGCCAAGGTCCTACGTCGGGCAGGGCCCATGGCTACACCTTC.

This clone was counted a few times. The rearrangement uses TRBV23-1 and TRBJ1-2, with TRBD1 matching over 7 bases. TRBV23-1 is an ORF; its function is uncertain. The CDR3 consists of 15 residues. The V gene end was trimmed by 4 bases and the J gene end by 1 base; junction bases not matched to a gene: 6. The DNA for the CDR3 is TGCGCCAGCAGTCGAACACAGGGGTGTAACTATGGCTACACCTTC. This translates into CASSRTQGCNYGYTF.

The CDR3 region is CASAPGGITEAFF. The CDR3, as DNA: TGTGCCAGCGCTCCAGGGGGCATCACTGAAGCTTTCTTT. The rearrangement uses TRBV27 and TRBJ1-1; 8 bases line up with TRBD1. Germline CDR1 and CDR2: MNHEY and SMNVEV (reference sequence). The CDR3 runs to 13 residues. The V and J ends lost 8 bases and 4 bases, in that order; junction bases with no gene match: 6.

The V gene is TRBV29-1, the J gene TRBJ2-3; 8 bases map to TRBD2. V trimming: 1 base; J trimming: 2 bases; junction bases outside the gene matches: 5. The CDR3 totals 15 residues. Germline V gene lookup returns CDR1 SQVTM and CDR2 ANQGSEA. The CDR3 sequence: CSVEGGTRNTDTQYF. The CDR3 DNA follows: TGCAGCGTTGAAGGGGGGACTAGGAACACAGATACGCAGTATTTT.

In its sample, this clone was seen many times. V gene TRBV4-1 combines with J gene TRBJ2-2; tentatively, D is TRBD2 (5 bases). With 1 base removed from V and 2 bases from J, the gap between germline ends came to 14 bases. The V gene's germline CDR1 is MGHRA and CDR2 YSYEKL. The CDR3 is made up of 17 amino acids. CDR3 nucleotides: TGCGCCAGCAGCCAAGTAGATCTAGGACTTAACACCGGGGAGCTGTTTTTT. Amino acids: CASSQVDLGLNTGELFF.

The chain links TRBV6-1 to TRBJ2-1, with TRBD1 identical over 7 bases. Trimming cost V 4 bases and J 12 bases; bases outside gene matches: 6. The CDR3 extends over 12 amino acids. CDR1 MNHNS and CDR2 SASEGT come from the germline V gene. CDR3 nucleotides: TGTGCCAGCAGTGCGACCCGGGACAGGCAGTTCTTC. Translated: CASSATRDRQFF.

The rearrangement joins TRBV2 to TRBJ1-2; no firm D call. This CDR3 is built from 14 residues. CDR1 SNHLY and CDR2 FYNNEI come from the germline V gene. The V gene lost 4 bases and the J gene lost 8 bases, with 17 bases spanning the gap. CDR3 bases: TGTGCCAGCAGTGCCTATGGGATCTTTGGGGGCTACACCTTC. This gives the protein CASSAYGIFGGYTF.